This record looks at one TCR beta chain sequence and its context. This specimen belongs to a study of T cells after yellow fever vaccination. TCRdb recomputed calls from the 5' RACE reads with MiXCR, one row per CDR3 protein. The sample shows hundreds of thousands of distinct CDR3 sequences, about 19% of them seen only once. Looked up from germline, CDR1 is DFQATT and CDR2 is SNEGSKA (reference sequence). With 6 bases clipped from V and 2 bases from J, the junction kept 9 bases outside the gene matches. This CDR3 region has 14 residues. The sequence was obtained from a man aged 30 to 39 who received the YFV17D yellow fever vaccine. The chain couples TRBV20-1 to TRBJ2-7, with 8 bases matching TRBD2. Sequenced material: PBMCs, taken 15 days after the yellow fever booster vaccination. In DNA form, the CDR3 reads TGCAGTGCCAGACACGAAGCGGGAGCCTACGAGCAGTACTTC. Amino acid sequence: CSARHEAGAYEQYF.